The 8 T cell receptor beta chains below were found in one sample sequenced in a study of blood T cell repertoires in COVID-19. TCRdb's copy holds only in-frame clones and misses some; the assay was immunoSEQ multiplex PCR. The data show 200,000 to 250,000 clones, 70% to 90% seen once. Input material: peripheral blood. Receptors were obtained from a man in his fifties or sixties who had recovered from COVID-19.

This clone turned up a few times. The CDR3 here is CAISETGTAYNEQFF. For the CDR3, the DNA is TGTGCCATCAGTGAGACTGGGACAGCCTACAATGAGCAGTTCTTC. This chain links TRBV10-3 with TRBJ2-1, with TRBD1 matching over 7 bases. Germline CDR1 and CDR2: ENHRY and SYGVKD. The CDR3 sequence is 15 residues long. Trimming removed 2 bases from V and 2 bases from J; junction bases left unmatched: 3.

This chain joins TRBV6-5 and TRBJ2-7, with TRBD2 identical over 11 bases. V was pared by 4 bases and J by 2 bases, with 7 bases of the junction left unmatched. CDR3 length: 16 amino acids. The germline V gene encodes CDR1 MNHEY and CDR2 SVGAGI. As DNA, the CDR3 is TGTGCCAGCAGTTCCCTAACTAGCGGGAGAACCTACGAGCAGTACTTC. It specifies CASSSLTSGRTYEQYF.

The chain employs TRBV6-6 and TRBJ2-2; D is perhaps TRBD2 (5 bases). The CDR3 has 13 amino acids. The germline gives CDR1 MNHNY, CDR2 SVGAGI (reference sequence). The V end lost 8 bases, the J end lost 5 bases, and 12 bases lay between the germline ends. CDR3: CASYIQRTGELFF. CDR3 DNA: TGTGCCAGCTATATTCAGCGGACCGGGGAGCTGTTTTTT.

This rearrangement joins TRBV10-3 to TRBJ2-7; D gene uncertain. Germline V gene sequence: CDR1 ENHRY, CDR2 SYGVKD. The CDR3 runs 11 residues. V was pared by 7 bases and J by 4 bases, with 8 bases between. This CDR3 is CAIKQEYEQYF. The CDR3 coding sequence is TGTGCCATCAAGCAAGAGTACGAGCAGTACTTC.

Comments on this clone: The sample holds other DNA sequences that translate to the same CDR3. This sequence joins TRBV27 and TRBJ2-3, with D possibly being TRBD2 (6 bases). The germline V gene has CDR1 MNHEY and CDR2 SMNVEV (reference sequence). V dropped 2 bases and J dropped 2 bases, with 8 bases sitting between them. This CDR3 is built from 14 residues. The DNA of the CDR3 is TGTGCCAGCAGTTTAGCGGGATCCACAGATACGCAGTATTTT. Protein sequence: CASSLAGSTDTQYF.

This chain's CDR3 is CASSARGSWGELFF. The CDR3 DNA reads TGTGCCAGCAGCGCCAGAGGGAGTTGGGGGGAGCTGTTTTTT. This chain links TRBV9 with TRBJ2-2; a possible D gene is TRBD2 (5 bases). Germline V gene data show CDR1 as SGDLS and CDR2 as YYNGEE. V shed 3 bases and J shed 8 bases, with 14 bases lying between them. The CDR3 loop spans 14 amino acids.

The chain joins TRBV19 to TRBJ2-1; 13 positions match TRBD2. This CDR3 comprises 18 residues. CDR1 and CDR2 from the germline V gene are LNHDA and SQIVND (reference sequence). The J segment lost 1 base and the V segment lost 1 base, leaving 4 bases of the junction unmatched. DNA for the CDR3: TGTGCCAGTAGTATAGTCTGGACTAGCGGGAGATCCTACAATGAGCAGTTCTTC. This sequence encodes CASSIVWTSGRSYNEQFF.

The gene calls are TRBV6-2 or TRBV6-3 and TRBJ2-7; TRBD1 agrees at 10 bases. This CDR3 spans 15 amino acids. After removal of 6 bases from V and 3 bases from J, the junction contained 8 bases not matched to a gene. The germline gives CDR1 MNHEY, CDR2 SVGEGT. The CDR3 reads CASSETGTGVYEQYF. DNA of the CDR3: TGTGCCAGCAGCGAGACCGGGACAGGGGTCTACGAGCAGTACTTC.